Following are 9 T cell receptor beta chains from one sample sequenced in a study of blood T cell repertoires in COVID-19. Profiled with immunoSEQ multiplex PCR; TCRdb holds only in-frame clones, not every one. This table has approximately 400,000 clones, around 87% appearing once. The sequenced sample was PBMCs or T cells enriched from blood (not recorded which). These receptors all stem from a young man who had recovered from COVID-19.

J is TRBJ1-3 and V is TRBV7-2; D is unclear. With 1 base removed from V and 0 bases from J, the gap between germline ends came to 7 bases. CDR1 is SGHTA, CDR2 FQGNSA, per germline. The CDR3 covers 15 residues. The DNA of the CDR3 is TGTGCCAGCAGCTTAGTATCTAACTCTGGAAACACCATATATTTT. Its protein product is CASSLVSNSGNTIYF.

This chain links TRBV19 with TRBJ1-2; the match to TRBD1 covers 7 bases. Per germline, CDR1 LNHDA and CDR2 SQIVND (reference sequence). The V gene end was trimmed by 7 bases and the J gene end by 6 bases; junction bases not matched to a gene: 17. The CDR3 is 16 residues long. The CDR3 nucleotides read TGTGCCAGTAACCTATGGAGGGACAGTCATCAGAATGGCTACACCTTC. Translated, it gives CASNLWRDSHQNGYTF.

The chain is built from TRBV5-6 and TRBJ2-1; 7 bases match TRBD1. Per germline, CDR1 SGHDT and CDR2 YYEEEE. With V trimmed by 2 bases and J by 4 bases, 9 bases remained unmatched. The CDR3 has 16 residues. CDR3 protein: CASSLNYGQEYNEQFF. The CDR3 DNA sequence: TGTGCCAGCAGCTTAAACTACGGACAGGAATACAATGAGCAGTTCTTC.

This chain joins TRBV5-6 and TRBJ1-1; TRBD1 agrees at 9 bases. The length of the CDR3 is 14 residues. CDR1 is SGHDT and CDR2 is YYEEEE in the germline V gene. Trimming removed 0 bases from V and 5 bases from J; junction bases left unmatched: 2. The chain's CDR3 is CASSLVDRGTEAFF. CDR3 DNA sequence: TGTGCCAGCAGCTTGGTGGACAGGGGAACTGAAGCTTTCTTT.

The chain couples TRBV12-5 to TRBJ1-2, with 7 nucleotides matching TRBD1. This CDR3 is 13 amino acids long. Germline V lookup: CDR1 LGHNT, CDR2 FRNRAP. V shed 4 bases, J shed 1 base, and the junction held 0 bases outside the gene matches. The CDR3 loop reads CASGYRGNYGYTF. The CDR3 DNA sequence: TGTGCTAGTGGTTACAGGGGTAACTATGGCTACACCTTC.

This rearrangement joins TRBV3-1 (or the pseudogene TRBV3-2) to TRBJ2-7, with D maybe TRBD1 (6 bases). Trimming took 1 base from V and 3 from J, leaving 13 bases between them. Germline lookup yields CDR1 LGHDT and CDR2 YNNKEL (reference sequence). This CDR3 is 15 amino acids long. The CDR3: CASSQAGTLYYEQYF. CDR3 coding DNA: TGTGCCAGCAGCCAAGCCGGGACACTTTACTACGAGCAGTACTTC.

The rearrangement links TRBV25-1 to TRBJ1-2, with D perhaps matching TRBD1 (5 bases). Trimming took 5 bases from V and 4 from J, leaving 11 bases between them. This CDR3 spans 13 amino acids. From germline, CDR1 is MGHDK and CDR2 SYGVNS. This chain's CDR3 is CASSQGAGYGYTF. The CDR3 DNA reads as TGTGCCAGCAGTCAAGGGGCCGGCTATGGCTACACCTTC.

The V gene is TRBV2, the J gene TRBJ1-2; possibly TRBD1 for D (5 bases). The CDR3 contains 14 residues. The germline V and J ends were trimmed by 5 bases and 8 bases, with 18 bases remaining between them. Germline CDR1 SNHLY, CDR2 FYNNEI. CDR3 nucleotides: TGTGCCAGCAGTTCCAGACCGGGGGGAGGGGGCTACACCTTC. Protein product: CASSSRPGGGGYTF.

The chain links TRBV18 to TRBJ2-3; 8 nucleotides line up with TRBD2. Germline-derived CDR1 and CDR2 are KGHSH and LQKENI. The CDR3 length is 16 residues. V was clipped by 6 bases and J by 6 bases; unmatched bases: 14. DNA of the CDR3: TGTGCCAGCTCTCCCCGAGGTAGCGGGGAAGTGGATACGCAGTATTTT. Protein sequence: CASSPRGSGEVDTQYF.